Reported below is one TCR beta chain. This record belongs to a study of Ad26.COV2.S vaccination and SARS-CoV-2 variants. Indicated treatment: around 19 received Ad26.COV2.S at low or high dose, single or two shots; roughly five received placebo; per-sample allocation not given. After the first vaccine or placebo injection, samples were drawn on day 63. CDR3 size: 17 residues. Germline V CDR1 and CDR2: SGHVS, FQNEAQ. V lost 3 bases and J lost 4; bases outside the gene matches: 7. Sequenced by immunoSEQ multiplex PCR; TCRdb stores in-frame clones only, minus some. Seen here are around 400,000 clones, under 90% observed once, and the top ten hold around 7.4%.

Source: peripheral blood, taken in a trial of Ad26.COV2.S vaccine versus placebo. The chain has TRBV7-8 and TRBJ2-5; 14 bases are a match to TRBD2. This TCR was recovered from a person aged 18-65 years who received the Ad26.COV2.S COVID-19 vaccine or a placebo. The CDR3 region has the DNA TGTGCCAGCAGCTTCGGACTAGCGGGGGGCCGGGGAGAGACCCAGTACTTC. As protein: CASSFGLAGGRGETQYF.